Following are 23 T cell receptor beta chains from one sample sequenced in a study of cytomegalovirus exposure and HLA in healthy donors. Assay: immunoSEQ multiplex PCR; the TCRdb copy retains only in-frame clones and omits some. Of around 150,000 clones in the sample, more than 85% were seen once. Sequencing used PBMCs. The receptors derive from a young man in good health and CMV-seronegative.

This rearrangement joins TRBV21-1 to TRBJ2-3; TRBD2 is the table's D call and was not checked against the DNA. TRBV21-1 is noted as a pseudogene. The CDR3 is made up of 19 amino acids. This CDR3 reads CASSSQQSGEIISTDTQYF. DNA for the CDR3: TGTGCCAGCAGCAGCCAGCAAAGCGGGGAAATCATCAGCACAGATACGCAGTATTTT.

This clone has just a few counts. The rearrangement joins TRBV2 to TRBJ2-1; D is uncertain. The germline gives CDR1 SNHLY, CDR2 FYNNEI. The V end was cut by 1 base, the J end by 0 bases, with 4 bases between. The CDR3 has 14 residues. The CDR3 protein is CASSEESSYNEQFF. The CDR3 DNA reads TGTGCCAGCAGTGAAGAGAGCTCCTACAATGAGCAGTTCTTC.

This chain joins TRBV19 and TRBJ1-5; D uncertain. The germline V gene encodes CDR1 LNHDA and CDR2 SQIVND (reference sequence). The V gene lost 5 bases and the J gene lost 6 bases, with 11 bases spanning the gap. This CDR3 region has 13 residues. The CDR3 nucleotides are TGTGCCAGTAGTGTGTCATTCGGTCAGCCCCAGCATTTT. Protein product: CASSVSFGQPQHF.

This clone came up once. V and J are TRBV7-2 and TRBJ1-1; perhaps TRBD1 as D (5 bases). The CDR3 runs to 9 residues. CDR1 and CDR2 (germline): SGHTA, FQGNSA. CDR3 nucleotide sequence: TGTGAAGGGGAGGTCGAAGCTTTCTTT. Protein sequence: CEGEVEAFF.

For the CDR3, the DNA is TGTGCCAGCAGCGACGGCAGGGAGGGCACTGAAGCTTTCTTT. Translating gives CASSDGREGTEAFF. The chain recombines TRBV9 with TRBJ1-1; a weak D match, TRBD1 (5 bases). Trimming shortened V by 3 bases and J by 4 bases, and 13 bases separated the two germline ends. Looked up from germline, CDR1 is SGDLS and CDR2 is YYNGEE. This CDR3 is built from 14 residues.

The gene calls are TRBV5-5 and TRBJ1-5, with TRBD1 identical over 9 bases. CDR1 is SGHKS, CDR2 YYEKEE, per germline (reference sequence). V dropped 5 bases and J dropped 7; count of bases not matched to a gene: 7. The CDR3 spans 14 residues. The CDR3 region has the DNA TGTGCCAGCAGGACCGGGACAGGGAACCAGCCCCAGCATTTT. Its protein is CASRTGTGNQPQHF.

V and J are TRBV4-3 and TRBJ1-2; 8 nucleotides align to TRBD1. V lost 0 bases to trimming and J lost 3 bases; unmatched junction nucleotides: 9. There are 17 residues in the CDR3. CDR1 and CDR2 (germline): LGHNA, YSLEER. The chain's CDR3 is CASSQDRTGSLYYGYTF. The DNA of the CDR3 is TGCGCCAGCAGCCAAGATCGGACAGGGTCCCTTTACTATGGCTACACCTTC.

This chain links TRBV4-3 with TRBJ2-1, with TRBD2 matching over 7 bases. The germline V gene has CDR1 LGHNA and CDR2 YSLEER. The CDR3 totals 18 residues. J was trimmed by 2 bases and V by 0 bases; bases with no gene match: 10. The CDR3 is CASSQDRAGDVTYNEQFF. CDR3 DNA sequence: TGCGCCAGCAGCCAAGATCGGGCGGGAGATGTAACCTACAATGAGCAGTTCTTC.

This clone was observed a few times. The genes are TRBV11-2 and TRBJ1-5; D gene uncertain. The CDR3 consists of 13 residues. Trimming removed 0 bases at V and 5 bases at J, with 5 bases between. Germline CDR1 is SGHAT and CDR2 is FQNNGV. The CDR3 DNA sequence: TGTGCCAGCAGCTTAGACCGCGATCAGCCCCAGCATTTT. This gives the protein CASSLDRDQPQHF.

The CDR3 reads CASSVGGAWEEQYF. In DNA form, the CDR3 reads TGTGCCAGCAGCGTAGGCGGGGCTTGGGAGGAGCAGTACTTC. The V call is TRBV9, the J call TRBJ2-7; perhaps TRBD2 as D (6 bases). The V gene lost 0 bases and the J gene lost 7 bases, with 14 bases spanning the gap. This CDR3 contains 14 residues. From germline, CDR1 is SGDLS and CDR2 YYNGEE.

The chain recombines TRBV11-3 with TRBJ1-4, with D maybe TRBD1 (6 bases). The CDR3 totals 16 residues. Germline CDR1 reads SGHNT; CDR2 reads YENEEA. The germline V and J ends were trimmed by 2 bases and 7 bases, with 17 bases remaining between them. The chain's CDR3 is CASSLQGTLAGEKLFF. In DNA form, the CDR3 reads TGTGCCAGCAGCTTACAGGGGACCCTCGCTGGTGAAAAACTGTTTTTT.

This rearrangement joins TRBV15 to TRBJ2-1; 9 bases align to TRBD2. Germline V gene sequence: CDR1 LNHNV, CDR2 YYDKDF (reference sequence). The ends lost 5 bases at V and 16 bases at J; junction bases unmatched: 9. The CDR3 consists of 12 residues. The CDR3 DNA sequence: TGTGCCACCAGCGTCGTAGCGGGAGTCGGCTTCTTC. Its translation is CATSVVAGVGFF.

This sequence joins TRBV5-1 and TRBJ1-1, with 9 nucleotides matching TRBD1. Germline-derived CDR1 and CDR2 are SGHRS and YFSETQ. V lost 0 bases, J lost 5 bases, and 5 bases stayed unmatched. The CDR3 has 15 residues. CDR3 DNA: TGCGCCAGCAGCTTGGGGGGACAGGGTTGGACTGAAGCTTTCTTT. It yields the protein CASSLGGQGWTEAFF.

The V gene is TRBV14, the J gene TRBJ2-1, with TRBD2 matching over 10 bases. This CDR3 comprises 15 residues. CDR1 and CDR2 (germline): SGHDN, FVKESK. Trimming took 0 bases from V and 15 from J; bases not matched to a gene: 11. The CDR3 loop is CASSQELLAGASLFF. The CDR3 nucleotides read TGTGCCAGCAGCCAAGAGTTGCTAGCGGGAGCTTCCTTGTTCTTC. The whole variable domain, filled in from reference TRBV14 and TRBJ2-1, reads EAGVTQFPSHSVIEKGQTVTLRCDPISGHDNLYWYRRVMGKEIKFLLHFVKESKQDESGMPNNRFLAERTGGTYSTLKVQPAELEDSGVYFCASSQELLAGASLFFGPGTRLTVL.

V gene TRBV5-1 combines with J gene TRBJ1-4; D remains ambiguous. The V end lost 3 bases, the J end lost 12 bases, and 15 bases lay between the germline ends. This CDR3 spans 13 amino acids. Germline CDR1 SGHRS, CDR2 YFSETQ. In DNA, the CDR3 is TGCGCCAGCAGCTCCCCCCAGGCCACCCAACTGTTTTTT. This gives the protein CASSSPQATQLFF.

The rearrangement uses TRBV10-3 and TRBJ2-3, with TRBD1 as a possible D gene (6 bases). There are 14 residues in the CDR3. Germline lookup yields CDR1 ENHRY and CDR2 SYGVKD. V shed 3 bases and J shed 1 base, with 8 bases lying between them. This chain's CDR3 is CAISERQGTDTQYF. In DNA form, the CDR3 reads TGTGCCATCAGTGAAAGACAGGGCACAGATACGCAGTATTTT.

The chain employs TRBV5-1 and TRBJ2-3; D possibly corresponds to TRBD2 (6 bases). V gave up 0 bases and J gave up 4 bases, with 12 bases separating them. Germline assignment: CDR1 SGHRS and CDR2 YFSETQ. This CDR3 has 15 amino acids. The CDR3 sequence is CASSLDGAGPDTQYF. The DNA for the CDR3 is TGCGCCAGCAGCTTGGATGGGGCGGGACCAGATACGCAGTATTTT.

Comments on this clone: The sample holds other DNA sequences that translate to the same CDR3. V and J are TRBV5-1 and TRBJ2-3; TRBD1 is a possible D gene (6 bases). Germline V CDR1 and CDR2: SGHRS, YFSETQ. V lost 1 base to trimming and J lost 0 bases, with 9 bases between them. This CDR3 is 15 amino acids long. Written as DNA, the CDR3 is TGCGCCAGCAGCTTGAGGGGGTTGAGCACAGATACGCAGTATTTT. Amino acid sequence: CASSLRGLSTDTQYF.

The chain has TRBV6-1 and TRBJ1-5, with D hard to call. Germline CDR1 is MNHNS and CDR2 is SASEGT. The V and J ends lost 1 base and 6 bases respectively, with 13 bases between them. This CDR3 contains 15 residues. The CDR3 sequence: CASSEVSGGGQPQHF. CDR3 nucleotides: TGTGCCAGCAGTGAAGTGTCAGGAGGAGGTCAGCCCCAGCATTTT.

The rearrangement joins TRBV19 to TRBJ1-5; 7 bases match TRBD1. From germline, CDR1 is LNHDA and CDR2 SQIVND (reference sequence). Trimming cost V 6 bases and J 7 bases; bases outside gene matches: 9. The CDR3 sequence is 14 residues long. CDR3 loop: CASSPRQGIQPQHF. The CDR3 nucleotides read TGTGCCAGTAGCCCGAGACAGGGTATCCAGCCCCAGCATTTT.

The chain carries TRBV6-1 and TRBJ1-2; D is undetermined. This CDR3 region has 13 residues. V lost 5 bases to trimming and J lost 4 bases, with 11 bases between them. Germline CDR1 reads MNHNS; CDR2 reads SASEGT. In DNA form, the CDR3 reads TGTGCCAGCAGTCGAAGCCAATCCTATGGCTACACCTTC. Protein sequence: CASSRSQSYGYTF.

The chain links TRBV6-5 to TRBJ1-4; D gene ambiguous. CDR1 and CDR2 from the germline V gene are MNHEY and SVGAGI. The V gene lost 3 bases and the J gene lost 6 bases, with 11 bases spanning the gap. The CDR3 totals 14 residues. CDR3 region: CASSYGAGHEKLFF. The CDR3 region has the DNA TGTGCCAGCAGTTATGGTGCTGGGCATGAAAAACTGTTTTTT.

The V gene is TRBV9, the J gene TRBJ1-2; tentative D call: TRBD1 (6 bases). V gave up 0 bases and J gave up 8 bases, with 11 bases separating them. This CDR3 region has 13 residues. Looked up from germline, CDR1 is SGDLS and CDR2 is YYNGEE. The CDR3 here is CASSVAGDTGYTF. The DNA for the CDR3 is TGTGCCAGCAGCGTAGCAGGGGATACCGGCTACACCTTC.